These T cell receptor beta chains were read from a single sample in a study of T cell responses to AZD1222 COVID-19 vaccine. Assay: immunoSEQ multiplex PCR; the TCRdb copy retains only in-frame clones and omits some. Among under 150,000 clones listed, 93% were seen once. This specimen consisted of peripheral blood, obtained on day 0 of AZD1222 vaccination. The receptors here all came from an adult in good health. Each CDR3 is given with its conserved first and last residue. The D gene is left open where the match is weak. Clone size is stated in some rows and not others, as once, few, many or a class when expanded.

j_gene	v_gene	abundance	d_gene	CDR3aa	CDR3nt
TRBJ1-1	TRBV28	.	.	CASSLLVQGRGVNPEAFF	TGTGCCAGCAGTTTACTGGTACAGGGAAGAGGGGTAAACCCTGAAGCTTTCTTT
TRBJ1-1	TRBV3-1/TRBV3-2	.	.	CASSPQGTVKGEAFF	TGTGCCAGCAGCCCTCAAGGGACTGTTAAGGGTGAAGCTTTCTTT
TRBJ2-1	TRBV6-6	.	.	CASSPDSRSYNEQFF	TGTGCCAGCAGTCCGGACAGCCGGTCCTACAATGAGCAGTTCTTC
TRBJ1-5	TRBV19	.	.	CASSPGTQVLAQHF	TGTGCCAGTAGTCCCGGGACACAAGTGTTAGCCCAGCATTTT
TRBJ2-1	TRBV4-2	.	TRBD2	CASSQDPPGLAVNNEQFF	TGTGCCAGCAGCCAAGATCCCCCGGGACTAGCGGTAAACAATGAGCAGTTCTTC
TRBJ1-5	TRBV28	.	.	CAAGIGQPQHF	TGTGCCGCAGGGATAGGTCAGCCCCAGCATTTT
TRBJ2-7	TRBV19	.	TRBD1	CASSMGTGGFYEQYF	TGTGCCAGTAGTATGGGAACAGGGGGCTTCTACGAGCAGTACTTC
TRBJ1-3	TRBV28	.	.	CASSSHRSSGNTIYF	TGTGCCAGCAGTTCCCATAGGAGCTCTGGAAACACCATATATTTT
TRBJ1-2	TRBV5-1	.	.	CASSSSGANYGYTF	TGCGCCAGCAGTTCGAGCGGGGCTAACTATGGCTACACCTTC
TRBJ2-7	TRBV4-3	.	TRBD2	CASSLLRGSGAEQYF	TGCGCCAGCAGCCTCCTCCGGGGTAGCGGGGCCGAGCAGTACTTC
TRBJ2-3	TRBV4-1	.	TRBD2	CASSPGLAGGPDTQYF	TGCGCCAGCAGCCCGGGACTAGCGGGAGGGCCAGATACGCAGTATTTT
TRBJ1-5	TRBV7-2	.	.	CASSLATTNNQPQHF	TGTGCCAGCAGCTTAGCGACGACAAACAATCAGCCCCAGCATTTT
TRBJ1-1	TRBV10-3	few	TRBD1	CAISETGGRRNTEAFF	TGTGCCATCAGTGAAACAGGGGGCCGACGGAACACTGAAGCTTTCTTT
TRBJ1-2	TRBV10-3	.	TRBD1	CAISERTGDYGYTF	TGTGCCATCAGTGAGCGGACAGGGGACTATGGCTACACCTTC
TRBJ1-5	TRBV18	.	.	CASSPVKGFSNQPQHF	TGTGCCAGCTCACCGGTGAAAGGATTCAGCAATCAGCCCCAGCATTTT
TRBJ1-2	TRBV7-8	.	.	CASSLVHQPEGGYTF	TGTGCCAGCAGCTTAGTACACCAGCCAGAGGGTGGCTACACCTTC
TRBJ2-7	TRBV19	.	.	CASSIARQGNYEQYF	TGTGCCAGTAGTATAGCTCGCCAGGGTAACTACGAGCAGTACTTC
TRBJ2-1	TRBV3-1/TRBV3-2	.	.	CASSPGLRDNEQFF	TGTGCCAGCAGCCCGGGACTCAGAGACAATGAGCAGTTCTTC
TRBJ2-7	TRBV13	.	TRBD1	CASSVGTGVPATYEQYF	TGTGCCAGCAGCGTCGGGACAGGGGTCCCCGCTACCTACGAGCAGTACTTC
TRBJ1-4	TRBV30	.	.	CAWSLPGANEKLFF	TGTGCCTGGAGTCTACCAGGAGCGAATGAAAAACTGTTTTTT
TRBJ2-2	TRBV5-4	once	.	CASSLNERTGELFF	TGTGCCAGCAGCCTTAACGAGAGAACCGGGGAGCTGTTTTTT
TRBJ1-1	TRBV21-1	.	.	CASSRGLRQRDTEAFF	TGTGCCAGCTCCAGAGGCCTTAGACAGCGCGACACTGAAGCTTTCTTT
TRBJ2-7	TRBV3-1/TRBV3-2	.	TRBD2	CASSQGGRATYF	TGTGCCAGCAGCCAAGGCGGGAGGGCCACGTACTTC
TRBJ2-7	TRBV18	.	TRBD2	CASSPFSGSIYEQYF	TGTGCCAGCTCACCGTTCAGCGGGAGTATTTACGAGCAGTACTTC
TRBJ1-2	TRBV3-1/TRBV3-2	.	.	CASSQDAGQGGYTF	TGTGCCAGCAGCCAAGACGCGGGCCAGGGTGGCTACACCTTC
TRBJ1-2	TRBV10-3	.	TRBD1	CAISEKGGLDGYTF	TGTGCCATCAGTGAGAAAGGGGGCTTGGATGGCTACACCTTC
TRBJ1-4	TRBV2	.	.	CASSRPSTNEKLFF	TGTGCCAGCAGTCGACCTTCAACTAATGAAAAACTGTTTTTT
TRBJ2-7	TRBV19	few	.	CASSPIVTGREVRNEQYF	TGTGCCAGTAGTCCGATAGTAACCGGCAGGGAGGTCAGGAACGAGCAGTACTTC
TRBJ1-1	TRBV18	.	.	CASSATNRVDTEAFF	TGTGCCAGCTCAGCCACCAACAGGGTGGACACTGAAGCTTTCTTT
TRBJ1-2	TRBV6-5	.	.	CASRGEGGYTF	TGTGCCAGCAGGGGGGAGGGCGGCTACACCTTC
TRBJ1-4	TRBV2	.	.	CASSVYEKLFF	TGTGCCAGCAGTGTATATGAAAAACTGTTTTTT
TRBJ1-1	TRBV7-2	.	.	CASSGGPVGTEAFF	TGTGCCAGCAGCGGCGGACCCGTGGGCACTGAAGCTTTCTTT
TRBJ2-3	TRBV3-1/TRBV3-2	.	TRBD2	CASSHWTSGSFTSTDTQYF	TGTGCCAGCAGCCATTGGACTAGCGGCTCTTTCACTAGCACAGATACGCAGTATTTT
TRBJ1-4	TRBV10-3	.	TRBD1	CAIRETGGNEKLFF	TGTGCCATCAGAGAAACAGGGGGGAATGAAAAACTGTTTTTT
TRBJ1-4	TRBV5-1	.	.	CASSLVAETEKLFF	TGCGCCAGCAGCTTGGTCGCGGAAACTGAAAAACTGTTTTTT
TRBJ1-2	TRBV4-3	few	.	CASSPGLRYGYTF	TGCGCCAGCAGCCCGGGACTCCGTTATGGCTACACCTTC
TRBJ2-1	TRBV9	.	.	CASSVDPGVRNEQFF	TGTGCCAGCAGCGTAGACCCGGGAGTGCGCAATGAGCAGTTCTTC
TRBJ2-3	TRBV18	few	TRBD1	CASSPLRNRGDTDTQYF	TGTGCCAGCTCACCACTCCGGAACAGGGGAGACACAGATACGCAGTATTTT
TRBJ2-2	TRBV15	once	.	CATSRDLQYTGELFF	TGTGCCACCAGCAGAGATCTACAGTACACCGGGGAGCTGTTTTTT
TRBJ2-1	TRBV10-2	.	TRBD1	CASKGSGMGTGWNEQFF	TGCGCCAGCAAAGGGTCGGGGATGGGGACAGGGTGGAATGAGCAGTTCTTC
TRBJ1-3	TRBV28	.	.	CASKRQEGSGNTIYF	TGTGCCAGCAAACGACAGGAAGGCTCTGGAAACACCATATATTTT
TRBJ1-3	TRBV11-2	.	.	CASTINLFAGNTIYF	TGTGCCAGCACCATCAACTTATTCGCTGGAAACACCATATATTTT
TRBJ1-1	TRBV28	.	.	CASSDTEAFF	TGTGCCAGCTCCGACACCGAAGCTTTCTTT
TRBJ2-1	TRBV5-4	once	TRBD2	CASSSRLAGGYNEQFF	TGTGCCAGCAGCTCACGACTAGCGGGAGGCTACAATGAGCAGTTCTTC
TRBJ1-2	TRBV19	.	.	CASSTSRANYGYTF	TGTGCCAGTAGTACTAGCCGGGCCAACTATGGCTACACCTTC